This TCR beta chain was sequenced during a study of tissue T cells after allogeneic stem cell transplantation. Assay: immunoSEQ multiplex PCR; the TCRdb copy retains only in-frame clones and omits some. The data hold over 1,500 clones, with around 75% observed a single time. CDR3 length: 15 amino acids. Looked up from germline, CDR1 is SGHTA and CDR2 is FQGTGA. V lost 7 bases, J lost 2 bases, and 16 bases lay in between. The sample was tissue from the stomach, taken at autopsy. This rearrangement joins TRBV7-3 to TRBJ2-3; D may correspond to TRBD1 or TRBD2 (6 bases each). This clonotype was sampled from a female donor aged 60 or older with lung cancer. CDR3 DNA: TGTGCCAGCACCTTCTCGGGGGCTATCACAGATACGCAGTATTTT. Its translation is CASTFSGAITDTQYF. Full variable domain (outside the CDR3, taken from reference TRBV7-3 and TRBJ2-3): GAGVSQTPSNKVTEKGKYVELRCDPISGHTALYWYRQSLGQGPEFLIYFQGTGAADDSGLPNDRFFAVRPEGSVSTLKIQRTERGDSAVYLCASTFSGAITDTQYFGPGTRLTVL.